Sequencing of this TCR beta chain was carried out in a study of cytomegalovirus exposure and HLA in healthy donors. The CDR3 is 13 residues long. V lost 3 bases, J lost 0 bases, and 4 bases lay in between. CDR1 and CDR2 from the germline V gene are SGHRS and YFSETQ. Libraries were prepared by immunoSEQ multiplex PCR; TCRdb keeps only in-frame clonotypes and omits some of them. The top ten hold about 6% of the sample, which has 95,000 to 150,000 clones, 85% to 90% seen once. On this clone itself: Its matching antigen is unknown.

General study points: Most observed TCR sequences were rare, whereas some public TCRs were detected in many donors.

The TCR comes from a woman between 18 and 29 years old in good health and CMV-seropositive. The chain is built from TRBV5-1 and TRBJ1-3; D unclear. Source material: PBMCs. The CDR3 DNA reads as TGCGCCAGCAGCTCGTTCTCTGGAAACACCATATATTTT. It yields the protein CASSSFSGNTIYF.